Below, 30 T cell receptor beta chains from the same sample are listed, as sequenced in a study of shared clonotypes between healthy human individuals. This table comes from immunoSEQ multiplex PCR, and its TCRdb copy is limited to in-frame clones, with some not included. Among hundreds of thousands of clones listed, less than 96% were seen once. Sequences were obtained from naive CD4+ T cells sorted from blood. Noted subset: CD45RA+ positively selected. Receptors were obtained from a woman aged 25 to 39 in good health.

Written as DNA, the CDR3 is TGTGCCAGCAGCCCACCGACAGGCAGCTCCTACGAGCAGTACTTC. Amino acids: CASSPPTGSSYEQYF. The chain couples TRBV11-2 to TRBJ2-7, with D perhaps matching TRBD1 (6 bases). The germline gives CDR1 SGHAT, CDR2 FQNNGV. V lost 5 bases, J lost 0 bases, and 14 bases lay in between. The length of the CDR3 is 15 residues.

The chain recombines TRBV28 with TRBJ1-1, with D tentatively TRBD1 (6 bases). V was trimmed by 7 bases and J by 8 bases, leaving 17 bases between them. There are 13 residues in the CDR3. Per the germline V gene, CDR1 is MDHEN and CDR2 is SYDVKM. CDR3 in amino acids: CASTGTPEPEAFF. The CDR3 nucleotides read TGTGCCAGCACCGGGACACCCGAACCCGAAGCTTTCTTT.

About this clone: The same CDR3 also results from other DNA sequences found in this sample. CDR3 in amino acids: CASSLGQGEAFF. The DNA of the CDR3 is TGCGCCAGCAGCTTGGGACAGGGTGAAGCTTTCTTT. V and J are TRBV5-1 and TRBJ1-1, with TRBD1 matching 7 bases. The germline V gene encodes CDR1 SGHRS and CDR2 YFSETQ. Trimming took 0 bases from V and 7 from J; bases not matched to a gene: 0. This CDR3 has 12 residues.

The chain carries TRBV6-5 and TRBJ2-4; unclear D gene. Germline CDR1 reads MNHEY; CDR2 reads SVGAGI. The CDR3 runs 15 residues. V lost 0 bases and J 5 bases, leaving 11 bases between the germline ends. The CDR3 DNA is TGTGCCAGCAGTTACTCGCCAGGTCTTCAAAACATTCAGTACTTC. Amino acids: CASSYSPGLQNIQYF.

The chain links TRBV28 to TRBJ2-7, with 7 bases that match TRBD1. Germline values: CDR1 MDHEN, CDR2 SYDVKM. This CDR3 has 15 residues. V was pared by 3 bases and J by 0 bases, with 5 bases of the junction left unmatched. The CDR3 nucleotides read TGTGCCAGCAGTTTCGAAGGGGGCAGCTCCTACGAGCAGTACTTC. Translation gives CASSFEGGSSYEQYF. The full variable domain, with the rest looked up from reference TRBV28 and TRBJ2-7, is DVKVTQSSRYLVKRTGEKVFLECVQDMDHENMFWYRQDPGLGLRLIYFSYDVKMKEKGDIPEGYSVSREKKERFSLILESASTNQTSMYLCASSFEGGSSYEQYFGPGTRLTVT.

The rearrangement joins TRBV7-2 to TRBJ2-5, with D tentatively TRBD2 (5 bases). The CDR3 is 14 amino acids. V was clipped by 4 bases and J by 7 bases, with 16 bases between them. The germline V gene encodes CDR1 SGHTA and CDR2 FQGNSA. The CDR3 coding sequence is TGTGCCAGCAGCTCACACCATACCGGAGGGACCCAGTACTTC. Its translation is CASSSHHTGGTQYF.

As DNA, the CDR3 is TGCGCCAGCAGCCAAGCCGACGGGCGAGTCTACGAGCAGTACTTC. Translated, it gives CASSQADGRVYEQYF. This chain connects TRBV4-1 to TRBJ2-7; D gene uncertain. Germline CDR1 reads MGHRA; CDR2 reads YSYEKL. The CDR3 is 15 residues long. V was cut by 1 base and J by 3 bases, with 13 bases left in between.

The sample holds a few counts of this clone. This CDR3 is also generated by other DNA sequences in the sample. The chain joins TRBV7-9 to TRBJ1-4; D remains unclear. V lost 4 bases and J 0 bases, leaving 6 bases between the germline ends. The CDR3 contains 14 residues. Germline V lookup: CDR1 SEHNR, CDR2 FQNEAQ (reference sequence). CDR3 nucleotides: TGTGCCAGCAGCTCCTCGGCAACTAATGAAAAACTGTTTTTT. It encodes CASSSSATNEKLFF. The variable domain in full, with the rest retrieved from reference TRBV7-9 and TRBJ1-4, is DTGVSQNPRHKITKRGQNVTFRCDPISEHNRLYWYRQTLGQGPEFLTYFQNEAQLEKSRLLSDRFSAERPKGSFSTLEIQRTEQGDSAMYLCASSSSATNEKLFFGSGTQLSVL.

Note on this clone: The same CDR3 arises from other DNA sequences in this sample as well. The chain couples TRBV9 to TRBJ1-2; D is uncertain. The V gene's germline CDR1 is SGDLS and CDR2 YYNGEE. Trimming cost V 0 bases and J 1 base, with 7 bases left between them. The CDR3 loop spans 14 amino acids. CDR3 DNA sequence: TGTGCCAGCAGCGTAGAGGCGGGTAACTATGGCTACACCTTC. Its translation: CASSVEAGNYGYTF.

The chain has TRBV7-2 and TRBJ1-2; D is unclear. CDR3 size: 12 residues. Germline V gene sequence: CDR1 SGHTA, CDR2 FQGNSA. Trimming pared 1 base from V and 3 bases from J, leaving 3 bases between. The CDR3 DNA is TGTGCCAGCAGCTTAGGGTACTATGGCTACACCTTC. The encoded protein is CASSLGYYGYTF.

This clone was seen just once. The gene calls are TRBV19 and TRBJ1-2; tentatively, D is TRBD1 (5 bases). The CDR3 covers 14 residues. Trimming pared 7 bases from V and 7 bases from J, leaving 19 bases between. Looked up from germline, CDR1 is LNHDA and CDR2 is SQIVND (reference sequence). For the CDR3, the DNA is TGTGCCAGTACCGATAGTGGGGGGTTCCCTGGCTACACCTTC. Its translation: CASTDSGGFPGYTF.

The chain combines TRBV5-4 with TRBJ2-7; 7 bases agree with TRBD2. Losses at the gene ends were 0 bases for V and 2 bases for J; bases not matched to a gene: 5. Germline CDR1 and CDR2: SGHNT and YYREEE (reference sequence). This CDR3 contains 15 residues. Here the CDR3 reads CASSLGPSGPYEQYF. CDR3 coding DNA: TGTGCCAGCAGCTTGGGTCCTAGCGGTCCCTACGAGCAGTACTTC.

The CDR3 bases are TGTGCCAGCAGTCGAATGGAGAAGGGATTTGGCTACACCTTC. Residues: CASSRMEKGFGYTF. The rearrangement joins TRBV6-5 to TRBJ1-2; no firm D call. Germline lookup yields CDR1 MNHEY and CDR2 SVGAGI. CDR3 length equals 14 residues. V lost 5 bases and J lost 7, with 17 bases in between.

J is TRBJ1-2 and V is TRBV5-1, with D possibly being TRBD1 (5 bases). The CDR3 runs to 15 residues. V was shortened by 2 bases and J by 0 bases, with 11 bases between the two germline ends. Per germline, CDR1 SGHRS and CDR2 YFSETQ. The CDR3 protein is CASSFSQGPNYGYTF. CDR3 in DNA: TGCGCCAGCAGCTTTTCCCAGGGACCTAACTATGGCTACACCTTC.

In DNA form, the CDR3 reads TGCGCCAGCACCGGACAGGGGAACACTGAAGCTTTCTTT. Protein: CASTGQGNTEAFF. J is TRBJ1-1 and V is TRBV4-1, with TRBD1 identical over 8 bases. Unmatched junction bases numbered 2, after V lost 7 bases and J lost 1 base. Germline V lookup: CDR1 MGHRA, CDR2 YSYEKL. The CDR3 extends over 13 amino acids.

The chain has TRBV18 and TRBJ2-3; 13 bases map to TRBD2. Germline lookup yields CDR1 KGHSH and CDR2 LQKENI. V trimming: 3 bases; J trimming: 2 bases; junction bases outside the gene matches: 5. The CDR3 contains 17 residues. This CDR3 reads CASSPLGTSGTTDTQYF. The CDR3 nucleotides read TGTGCCAGCTCACCCCTTGGGACTAGCGGGACCACAGATACGCAGTATTTT.

The CDR3 reads CASSLVEDGSRRQYF. The DNA of the CDR3 is TGCGCCAGCAGCTTGGTGGAAGACGGAAGTAGGCGGCAGTACTTC. This chain connects TRBV5-1 to TRBJ2-7; D ambiguous. In germline, CDR1 is SGHRS, CDR2 YFSETQ. The CDR3 has 15 amino acids. The V end lost 0 bases, the J end lost 9 bases, and 19 bases lay between the germline ends.

V is TRBV6-5 and J is TRBJ2-2; D is unresolved. Germline CDR1 reads MNHEY; CDR2 reads SVGAGI. The CDR3 loop spans 15 amino acids. The V end lost 6 bases, the J end lost 2 bases, and 13 bases lay between the germline ends. The CDR3 nucleotides are TGTGCCAGCAGCTTTACTACAAGAAACACCGGGGAGCTGTTTTTT. This gives the protein CASSFTTRNTGELFF.

This sequence joins TRBV19 and TRBJ1-2, with D possibly matching TRBD1 (5 bases). V was cut by 0 bases and J by 4 bases, with 12 bases left in between. The length of the CDR3 is 15 residues. Germline CDR1 and CDR2: LNHDA and SQIVND (reference sequence). The CDR3 is CASSIDLEGIYGYTF. The CDR3 region has the DNA TGTGCCAGTAGTATAGATCTCGAGGGGATCTATGGCTACACCTTC.

This clone was detected only once. The genes are TRBV19 and TRBJ2-3; tentatively, D is TRBD1 (5 bases). V shed 4 bases and J shed 1 base, with 15 bases lying between them. The CDR3 totals 16 residues. Germline V lookup: CDR1 LNHDA, CDR2 SQIVND (reference sequence). The CDR3 coding sequence is TGTGCCAGTAGTACCTTCCAGGGTGGCGGCACAGATACGCAGTATTTT. This translates into CASSTFQGGGTDTQYF.

The V and J genes are TRBV27 and TRBJ2-3, with D possibly being TRBD2 (5 bases). The germline V gene encodes CDR1 MNHEY and CDR2 SMNVEV (reference sequence). The V end was cut by 4 bases, the J end by 0 bases, with 11 bases between. This CDR3 has 15 amino acids. DNA for the CDR3: TGTGCCAGCAGTTCGACGCGGGCTAGCACAGATACGCAGTATTTT. It specifies CASSSTRASTDTQYF.

This clone was picked up a small number of times. The chain joins TRBV4-2 to TRBJ2-2, with TRBD1 as a possible D gene (6 bases). Germline CDR1 LGHNA, CDR2 YNFKEQ. The CDR3 consists of 15 residues. Trimming pared 6 bases from V and 1 base from J, leaving 12 bases between. The CDR3 nucleotides are TGTGCCAGCAGACAGGGACGGCAGAACACCGGGGAGCTGTTTTTT. As protein: CASRQGRQNTGELFF.

This rearrangement joins TRBV4-1 to TRBJ1-4; D remains unclear. This CDR3 has 17 residues. V lost 1 base, J lost 2 bases, and 14 bases lay in between. CDR1 is MGHRA, CDR2 YSYEKL, per germline. The CDR3 coding sequence is TGCGCCAGCAGCCAAGGCGACCAGTTTGGGACTAATGAAAAACTGTTTTTT. Its translation: CASSQGDQFGTNEKLFF.

The chain carries TRBV5-4 and TRBJ2-2; no clear D. Germline CDR1 is SGHNT and CDR2 is YYREEE (reference sequence). V was shortened by 4 bases and J by 6 bases, with 10 bases between the two germline ends. The CDR3 runs to 13 residues. CDR3 loop: CASSQVRPGELFF. CDR3 sequence (DNA): TGTGCCAGCAGCCAAGTTCGTCCCGGGGAGCTGTTTTTT.

CDR3 coding DNA: TGTGCCACCCGGGGGGGCCCCTATAATTCACCCCTCCACTTT. Its translation: CATRGGPYNSPLHF. V usage is TRBV28 and J usage is TRBJ1-6; D possibly corresponds to TRBD1 (6 bases). V lost 10 bases and J lost 2, with 12 bases in between. This CDR3 region has 14 residues. Germline values: CDR1 MDHEN, CDR2 SYDVKM. The full variable domain, in which reference TRBV28 and TRBJ1-6 provide the parts outside the CDR3, is DVKVTQSSRYLVKRTGEKVFLECVQDMDHENMFWYRQDPGLGLRLIYFSYDVKMKEKGDIPEGYSVSREKKERFSLILESASTNQTSMYLCATRGGPYNSPLHFGNGTRLTVT.

The rearrangement uses TRBV5-5 and TRBJ2-7; no firm D call. V dropped 1 base and J dropped 4 bases, with 6 bases sitting between them. Germline V gene sequence: CDR1 SGHKS, CDR2 YYEKEE (reference sequence). The CDR3 is made up of 12 amino acids. CDR3 in amino acids: CASSLNYYEQYF. The CDR3 nucleotides read TGTGCCAGCAGCTTGAACTATTACGAGCAGTACTTC.

Details on this clone: At one boundary the junction diverges from the germline segment, which might be a read error. This chain uses TRBV7-9 with TRBJ1-2; D unresolved. The CDR3 loop spans 14 amino acids. Germline CDR1 is SEHNR and CDR2 is FQNEAQ (reference sequence). CDR3 nucleotide sequence: TGTGCCAGCAGCCTAGCCGCCACCCCCGATGGCTACACCTTC. Translation: CASSLAATPDGYTF.

As for this clone: Other DNA sequences in this specimen translate into the identical CDR3. The rearrangement links TRBV5-1 to TRBJ2-5, with D maybe TRBD1 (5 bases). The germline V and J ends were trimmed by 0 bases and 5 bases, with 5 bases remaining between them. Germline loops: CDR1 SGHRS, CDR2 YFSETQ. CDR3 length: 12 residues. This CDR3 is CASSLEGETQYF. DNA for the CDR3: TGCGCCAGCAGCTTGGAGGGGGAGACCCAGTACTTC.

The V gene is TRBV5-6, the J gene TRBJ2-1, with 7 bases aligning to TRBD1. V dropped 2 bases and J dropped 8; count of bases not matched to a gene: 10. Germline V gene lookup returns CDR1 SGHDT and CDR2 YYEEEE. The CDR3 loop spans 15 amino acids. The CDR3 region has the DNA TGTGCCAGCAGCTTAGTGACAGGGTATAGGGATGAGCAGTTCTTC. It codes for CASSLVTGYRDEQFF.

The chain recombines TRBV27 with TRBJ2-7, with 9 bases that match TRBD2. Germline loops: CDR1 MNHEY, CDR2 SMNVEV (reference sequence). The CDR3 is 17 amino acids. V lost 8 bases and J lost 5; bases outside the gene matches: 19. This CDR3 is CASAPTVGPSGKDEQYF. CDR3 nucleotide sequence: TGTGCCAGCGCCCCCACGGTAGGACCTAGCGGGAAGGACGAGCAGTACTTC.